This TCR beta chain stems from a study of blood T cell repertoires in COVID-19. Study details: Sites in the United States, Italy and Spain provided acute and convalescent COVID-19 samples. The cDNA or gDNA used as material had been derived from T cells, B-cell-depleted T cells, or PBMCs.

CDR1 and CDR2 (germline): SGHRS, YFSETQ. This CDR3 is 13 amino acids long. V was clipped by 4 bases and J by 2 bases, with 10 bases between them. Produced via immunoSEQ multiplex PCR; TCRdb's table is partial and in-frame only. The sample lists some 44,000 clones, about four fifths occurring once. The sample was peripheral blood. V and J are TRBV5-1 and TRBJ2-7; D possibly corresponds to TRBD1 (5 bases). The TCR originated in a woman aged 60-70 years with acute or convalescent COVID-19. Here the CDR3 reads CASSPGPAYEQYF. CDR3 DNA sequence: TGCGCCAGCAGCCCAGGGCCGGCCTACGAGCAGTACTTC.